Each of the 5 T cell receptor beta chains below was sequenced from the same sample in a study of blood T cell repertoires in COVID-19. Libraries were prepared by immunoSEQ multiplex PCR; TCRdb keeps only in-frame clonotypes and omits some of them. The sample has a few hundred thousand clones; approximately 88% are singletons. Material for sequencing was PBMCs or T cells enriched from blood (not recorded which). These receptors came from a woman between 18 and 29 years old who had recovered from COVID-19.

The CDR3 protein is CASSSGRVNYGYTF. In nucleotides, the CDR3 is TGTGCCAGCAGTTCGGGCAGGGTGAACTATGGCTACACCTTC. This chain uses TRBV6-5 with TRBJ1-2; D might be TRBD1 (5 bases). Trimming took 4 bases from V and 2 from J, leaving 11 bases between them. Germline V gives CDR1 MNHEY, CDR2 SVGAGI. CDR3 length: 14 amino acids.

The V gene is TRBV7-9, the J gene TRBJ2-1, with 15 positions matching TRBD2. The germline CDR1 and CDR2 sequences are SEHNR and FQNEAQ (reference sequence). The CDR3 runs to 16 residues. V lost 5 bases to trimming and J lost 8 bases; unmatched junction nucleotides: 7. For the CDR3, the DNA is TGTGCCAGCAGCCTCGGACTAGCGGGAGGGGTTTATGAGCAGTTCTTC. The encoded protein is CASSLGLAGGVYEQFF.

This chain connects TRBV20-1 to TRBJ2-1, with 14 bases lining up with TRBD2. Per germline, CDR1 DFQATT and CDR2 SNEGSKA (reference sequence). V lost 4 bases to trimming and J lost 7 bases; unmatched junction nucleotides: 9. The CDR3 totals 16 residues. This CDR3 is CSAIEGLAGGRNEQFF. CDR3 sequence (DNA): TGCAGTGCTATTGAAGGACTAGCGGGAGGAAGGAATGAGCAGTTCTTC.

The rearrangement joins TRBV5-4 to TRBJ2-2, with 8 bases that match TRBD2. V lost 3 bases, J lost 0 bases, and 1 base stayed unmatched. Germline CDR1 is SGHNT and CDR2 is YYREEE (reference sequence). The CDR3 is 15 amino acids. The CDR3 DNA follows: TGTGCCAGCAGCTGGACTAGCTCGAACACCGGGGAGCTGTTTTTT. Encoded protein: CASSWTSSNTGELFF.

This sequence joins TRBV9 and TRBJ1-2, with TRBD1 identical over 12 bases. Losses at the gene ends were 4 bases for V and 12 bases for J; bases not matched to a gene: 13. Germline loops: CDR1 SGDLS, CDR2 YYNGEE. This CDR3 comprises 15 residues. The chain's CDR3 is CASSSDPGQGAKNTF. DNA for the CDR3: TGTGCCAGCAGCTCAGACCCGGGACAGGGGGCGAAGAACACCTTC. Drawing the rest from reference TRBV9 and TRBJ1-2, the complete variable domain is DSGVTQTPKHLITATGQRVTLRCSPRSGDLSVYWYQQSLDQGLQFLIQYYNGEERAKGNILERFSAQQFPDLHSELNLSSLELGDSALYFCASSSDPGQGAKNTFGSGTRLTVV.